This entry features one T cell receptor (beta chain) sequence. The target of this receptor is not known. No base qualities exist here, and no much larger clone lies one base off it. The data belong to a study of technical replicates of blood from a handful of donors (dated by TCRdb to about 2017). Libraries were built with the immunoSEQ multiplex PCR assay. This is the immuneACCESS table as TCRdb keeps it, with only in-frame sequences that have V and J called. A part of the clones is gone; compared with another copy, unresolved V genes explain less than half, and the rest is unexplained. The sample profile shows around 79,000 clones; more than 85% of them were found once. The ten most abundant clones make up about 0.4% of the sample. CDR3 length: 14 amino acids, cysteine to phenylalanine. The only DNA kept is the CDR3, 42 bases in frame from the first base. The germline V gene supplies CDR1 SGHVS and CDR2 FQNEAQ. V gives up 5 bases and J gives up 8 bases, and the segment between their germline ends measures 18 bases.

The sequence was obtained from a human donor in good health. Some clones in this sample may be carry-over from other donors' samples. The chain was built from TRBV7-8 and TRBJ1-2; perhaps TRBD1 is the D gene, with 6 bases matching. The source material was T cells isolated from PBMCs. In nucleotides, the sequence is TGTGCCAGCAGCGAGAGGACAGTTGGTGCCGGCTACACCTTC. Translated, this gives CASSERTVGAGYTF.